One and the same sample provided the 2 T cell receptor beta chains below, sequenced in a study of cytomegalovirus exposure and HLA in healthy donors. Primers for the PCR totalled 60 Vbeta and 13 Jbeta. Sequenced by immunoSEQ multiplex PCR; TCRdb stores in-frame clones only, minus some. The data show some 200,000 clones, roughly 12% seen once. The specimen was PBMCs. The receptors shown here come from a man in his forties or fifties in good health and CMV-seropositive.

The gene calls are TRBV27 and TRBJ1-2, with a tentative D call TRBD1 (6 bases). CDR3 length: 15 amino acids. V gave up 5 bases and J gave up 2 bases, with 15 bases separating them. The germline V gene encodes CDR1 MNHEY and CDR2 SMNVEV (reference sequence). CDR3 protein: CASSPQGQGNYGYTF. The CDR3 DNA sequence: TGTGCCAGCAGTCCCCAGGGGCAGGGGAACTATGGCTACACCTTC.

This clone was counted between two and nine times. DNA of the CDR3: TGTGCCAGCAGCCAGGATATACAGCCTTCTTATGGCTACACCTTC. Amino acids: CASSQDIQPSYGYTF. The chain is built from TRBV14 and TRBJ1-2; D gene unclear. The CDR3 runs to 15 residues. The germline V gene encodes CDR1 SGHDN and CDR2 FVKESK. V lost 3 bases, J lost 5 bases, and 16 bases lay in between.